Detailed here is one TCR beta chain. In this sample, this clonotype turned up a few times. Its antigen specificity is not known. Base qualities were left out, and no much larger clone turns up one base away. The germline ends are 21 bases apart after V is trimmed by 5 bases and J by 13 bases. From its cysteine to its phenylalanine, the CDR3 spans 14 amino acids. Only the CDR3 region is kept as DNA, spanning 42 bases read in frame from base 1. CDR1 SGHAT and CDR2 FQNNGV were looked up in the germline V gene. This sample was included in a study of identical twins (dated by TCRdb to the mid-2010s). Study-wide context: TCR alpha and beta repertoires from monozygotic twins, unrelated adults of various ages and cord blood were deep-sequenced to test whether fetal clonotypes persist. Replicate twin experiments were performed at different times using different library preparation protocols to rule out contamination.

All donors were healthy Caucasians. The researchers also sequenced three unrelated adults who were not twins: a male aged 18 to 30, a male aged 50 to 59, and a female aged 50 to 59. Miltenyi CD45RO+ enrichment and human naive T-cell isolation kits were used to isolate memory (CD45RO+) and naive T cells from PBMC. Broader findings and caveats from the paper: Conclusions relied on cross-sectional statistical analysis, since the same donors could not be followed over many years. In monozygotic twins, recombination models systematically underestimated out-of-frame TCR alpha sharing, but the models matched the sharing seen between unrelated individuals. Zero-insertion analyses could be partly confounded by invariant T cells such as MAIT and iNKT, though diverse VJ usage argued against such confounding for most clonotypes. Abundant cord blood beta clonotypes had fewer insertions, young adult naive repertoires showed a similar but weaker trend, and memory repertoires showed no such trend. The excess sharing between twins in beta out-of-frame sequences was weaker because fewer shared sequences reduced the signal-to-noise ratio. Out-of-frame TCR alpha sequences shared between twins showed an excess of low generation-probability sequences compared with coincidental sharing between unrelated individuals.

Libraries were built with 5' RACE. Instrument used: Illumina HiSeq 2000. Template switching added a universal primer binding site, and the final cDNA carried a unique molecular identifier that allowed TCR cDNA molecules to be counted accurately. First-strand cDNA for TCR alpha and beta chains was synthesized from specific primers in the conserved constant-segment region. To control for contamination, each cDNA library was double barcoded with a SMART-Mk sample barcode plus Illumina barcodes. Two successive PCR steps introduced TruSeq adapter sequences along with Illumina sample barcodes. The TCR alpha and beta cDNA libraries were sequenced on the Illumina HiSeq platform using custom primers. Processing in the source paper ran as follows. MiGEC was used to process raw reads and extract unique molecular identifiers, and MiXCR was used to find CDR3 positions. Recombination models were inferred per individual with the repgenHMM and IGoR tools using an EM algorithm. The tcR package in R was used for shared clonotype analysis, with sharing normalized by the product of cloneset sizes. To study raw recombination free of thymic and clonal selection effects, out-of-frame nonproductive sequences were analyzed. TCRdb's own reprocessing of the public reads used fastp at Q25 and MiXCR and kept productive beta chains. Rows with a matching CDR3 protein are joined into one entry that keeps the most common DNA and genes. The V and J calls reflect TCRdb's pipeline rather than the authors' work. For this sample the table gives more than 650,000 distinct CDR3 sequences, of which roughly 6.2% were detected only once. 1.5% to 2% of the sample rests with the top ten.

Sequenced: naive T cells sorted from blood. In light of the paper, this sample's cell subset or site label describes: cells isolated with a human naive T-cell isolation kit. The TCR was taken from a man between 18 and 29 years old in good health. The sequence links TRBV11-2 to TRBJ2-1; the D gene assignment is ambiguous. The sequenced DNA: TGTGCCAGCAGCCAGGACGGGCAATACCACCCCCAGTTCTTC. This translates into CASSQDGQYHPQFF.